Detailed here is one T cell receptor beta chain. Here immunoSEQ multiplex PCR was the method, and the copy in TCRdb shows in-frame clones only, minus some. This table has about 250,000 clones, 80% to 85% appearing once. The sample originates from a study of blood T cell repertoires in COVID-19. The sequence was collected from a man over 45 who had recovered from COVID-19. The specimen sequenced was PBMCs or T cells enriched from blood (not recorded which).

The CDR3 sequence: CASSLRAGQGGNQPQHF. The CDR3, as DNA: TGTGCCAGCAGTTTAAGGGCTGGACAGGGAGGCAATCAGCCCCAGCATTTT. The rearrangement uses TRBV27 and TRBJ1-5, with 8 positions matching TRBD1. Germline lookup yields CDR1 MNHEY and CDR2 SMNVEV (reference sequence). This CDR3 comprises 17 residues. V gave up 2 bases and J gave up 2 bases; unmatched junction bases: 8.